This TCR beta chain was documented in a study of regulatory T cells in long-lasting Graves disease. In this sample, this clonotype turned up a few times. Its antigen is not identified. Broader study findings: Between persistent patients, 2,500 to 3,500 public clonotypes were shared, exceeding the roughly 1,000 shared between new patients.

Construction of the TCR beta libraries employed iRepertoire HTBI primers in conjunction with Arm-PCR of CDR3 regions. TCRdb analysed the multiplex PCR reads with MiXCR anew, one entry per CDR3 protein. The table has 400,000 to 500,000 distinct CDR3 sequences, about 15% seen once; the top ten hold approximately 15%. CDR1 is SGHVS and CDR2 is FNYEAQ in the germline V gene. J lost 8 bases, V lost 7 bases, and 5 bases had no gene match. The CDR3 consists of 15 residues. Time point of the sample: newly diagnosed GD, antithyroid drugs for less than 3 months. From RNA extracted from PBMCs, the TCR library was made. These data are also associated with another study on T cells in Graves' hyperthyroidism and ophthalmopathy. In that study: The primer set for the first-round RT-PCR of the TCR CDR3 was HTBI. Most thyroid clonotypes expanded above 0.001 were also detected in blood.

The chain joins TRBV7-6 to TRBJ2-1, with 16 positions matching TRBD2. This receptor was obtained from a woman in her thirties with Graves disease. Here the sequenced sample was peripheral blood mononuclear cells (PBMCs), taken at new diagnosis, from a patient treated with antithyroid drugs. The chain's CDR3 is CASTPGTSGRDEQFF. The CDR3 DNA follows: TGTGCCAGCACCCCCGGGACTAGCGGGAGGGATGAGCAGTTCTTC.